Below are 5 T cell receptor beta chains sequenced from a single sample in a study of neurological immune-mediated disorders. MiXCR was run by TCRdb on the 5' RACE reads, yielding one entry per CDR3 protein. The sample yields about 28,000 distinct CDR3 sequences, more than 6.5% seen once. Sequencing was done on a sample of PBMCs. Receptors were obtained from a woman in her 50s in good health.

This clonotype was counted at least ten times. In DNA, the CDR3 is TGCAGTGCTAGAGATATCCTCGCTAATCCCTACGAGCAGTACTTC. It yields the protein CSARDILANPYEQYF. V is TRBV20-1 and J is TRBJ2-7; D is uncertain. The germline V gene encodes CDR1 DFQATT and CDR2 SNEGSKA (reference sequence). This CDR3 is 15 amino acids long. V lost 0 bases and J lost 2, with 14 bases in between.

This clonotype has a count of ten or more. The V gene is TRBV29-1, the J gene TRBJ2-7, with D perhaps matching TRBD2 (6 bases). Germline CDR1 reads SQVTM; CDR2 reads ANQGSEA. The V and J ends lost 7 bases and 2 bases respectively, with 15 bases between them. CDR3 length: 13 amino acids. The CDR3 region has the DNA TGCAGCGCAGAACTAGCCGATACCTACGAGCAGTACTTC. It encodes CSAELADTYEQYF.

This clonotype was recorded many times. The V gene is TRBV12-3 or TRBV12-4, the J gene TRBJ1-1; D possibly corresponds to TRBD1 (5 bases). The V end lost 3 bases, the J end lost 1 base, and 9 bases lay between the germline ends. The CDR3 consists of 14 residues. The CDR3 here is CASSLGTQNTEAFF. CDR3 coding DNA: TGTGCCAGCAGTTTGGGGACCCAGAACACTGAAGCTTTCTTT.

V is TRBV7-9 and J is TRBJ1-4; no clear D gene. The CDR3 spans 13 residues. Germline V lookup: CDR1 SEHNR, CDR2 FQNEAQ (reference sequence). Trimming removed 8 bases from V and 3 bases from J, with 10 bases in between. The CDR3 reads CASSKGSNEKLFF. As DNA, the CDR3 is TGTGCCAGCTCGAAGGGTTCTAATGAAAAACTGTTTTTT. The full variable domain, completed using reference TRBV7-9 and TRBJ1-4, is DTGVSQNPRHKITKRGQNVTFRCDPISEHNRLYWYRQTLGQGPEFLTYFQNEAQLEKSRLLSDRFSAERPKGSFSTLEIQRTEQGDSAMYLCASSKGSNEKLFFGSGTQLSVL.

In its sample, this clonotype was seen many times. The genes are TRBV7-6 and TRBJ2-7, with 8 nucleotides matching TRBD2. This CDR3 has 18 residues. Germline trimming cut 0 bases from V and 4 bases from J; bases unmatched to any gene: 14. The germline V gene has CDR1 SGHVS and CDR2 FNYEAQ. The CDR3 DNA reads TGTGCCAGCAGCTTAGCGGTAGCTAGCGGGTCCTTGGCGTACGAGCAGTACTTC. Its protein product is CASSLAVASGSLAYEQYF.